Described below is a single T cell receptor beta chain sequence and its context. The data belong to a study of blood T cell repertoires in COVID-19. Participants' own reports of clinical history determined their cohort assignment. Germline V gives CDR1 KGHSH, CDR2 LQKENI. This CDR3 is built from 16 residues. Trimming took off 5 bases at V and 0 bases at J, with 14 bases between the two ends. The assay was immunoSEQ multiplex PCR, and TCRdb's table has in-frame clones only and misses some. Of about 440,000 clones listed, roughly 87% are singletons. Sequenced input: PBMCs or T cells enriched from blood (not recorded which). V is TRBV18 and J is TRBJ1-5; no reliable D call. This TCR was sampled from a woman between 18 and 29 years old with acute COVID-19. The CDR3 protein is CASSTAPGFSNQPQHF. The CDR3 DNA reads TGTGCCAGCTCAACGGCGCCCGGGTTTAGCAATCAGCCCCAGCATTTT.